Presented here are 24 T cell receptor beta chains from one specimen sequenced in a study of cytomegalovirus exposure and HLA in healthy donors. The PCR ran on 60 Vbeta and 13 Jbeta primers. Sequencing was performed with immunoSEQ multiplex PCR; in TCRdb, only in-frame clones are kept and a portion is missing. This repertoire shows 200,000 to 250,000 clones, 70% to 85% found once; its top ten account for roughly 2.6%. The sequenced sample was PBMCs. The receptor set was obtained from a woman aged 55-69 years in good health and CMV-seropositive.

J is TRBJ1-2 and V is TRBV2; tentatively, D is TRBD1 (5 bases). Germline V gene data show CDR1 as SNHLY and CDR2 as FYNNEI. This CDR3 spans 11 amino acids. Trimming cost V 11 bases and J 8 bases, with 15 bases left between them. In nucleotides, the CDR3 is TGTGCCCTGGCAGGGCAGGAGGGCTACACCTTC. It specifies CALAGQEGYTF.

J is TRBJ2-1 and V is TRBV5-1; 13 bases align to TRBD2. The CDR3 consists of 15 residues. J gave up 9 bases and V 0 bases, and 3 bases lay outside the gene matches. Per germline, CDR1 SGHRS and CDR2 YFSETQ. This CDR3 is CASSLGLAGGSEQFF. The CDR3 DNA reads TGCGCCAGCAGCTTGGGACTAGCGGGAGGATCTGAGCAGTTCTTC.

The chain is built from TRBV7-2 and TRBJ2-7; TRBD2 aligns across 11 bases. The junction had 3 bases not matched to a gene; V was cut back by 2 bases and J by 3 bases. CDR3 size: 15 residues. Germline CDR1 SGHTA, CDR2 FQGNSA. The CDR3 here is CASSLTGLADYEQYF. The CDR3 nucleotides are TGTGCCAGCAGCTTAACGGGACTAGCGGACTACGAGCAGTACTTC.

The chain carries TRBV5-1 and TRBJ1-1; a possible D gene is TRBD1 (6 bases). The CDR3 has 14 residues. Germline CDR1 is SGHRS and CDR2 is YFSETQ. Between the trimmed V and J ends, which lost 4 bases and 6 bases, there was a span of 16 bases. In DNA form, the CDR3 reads TGCGCCAGCAGCCCACGGCGGGGGGCGGCTGAAGCTTTCTTT. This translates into CASSPRRGAAEAFF. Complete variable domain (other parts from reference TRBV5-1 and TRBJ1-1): KAGVTQTPRYLIKTRGQQVTLSCSPISGHRSVSWYQQTPGQGLQFLFEYFSETQRNKGNFPGRFSGRQFSNSRSEMNVSTLELGDSALYLCASSPRRGAAEAFFGQGTRLTVV.

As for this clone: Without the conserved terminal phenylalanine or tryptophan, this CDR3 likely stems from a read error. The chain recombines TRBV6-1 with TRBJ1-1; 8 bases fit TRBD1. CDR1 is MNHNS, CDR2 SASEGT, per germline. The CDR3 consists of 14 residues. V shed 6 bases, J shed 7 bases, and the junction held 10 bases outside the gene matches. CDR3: CASRTGDLNLEAFL. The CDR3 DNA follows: TGTGCCAGCAGGACAGGGGATCTCAACCTTGAAGCTTTCCTT.

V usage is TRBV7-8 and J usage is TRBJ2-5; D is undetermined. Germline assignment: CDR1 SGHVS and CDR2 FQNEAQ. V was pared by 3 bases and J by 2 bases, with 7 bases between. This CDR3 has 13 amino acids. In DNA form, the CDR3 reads TGTGCCAGCAGCTTGGCGGAGCAAGAGACCCAGTACTTC. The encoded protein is CASSLAEQETQYF.

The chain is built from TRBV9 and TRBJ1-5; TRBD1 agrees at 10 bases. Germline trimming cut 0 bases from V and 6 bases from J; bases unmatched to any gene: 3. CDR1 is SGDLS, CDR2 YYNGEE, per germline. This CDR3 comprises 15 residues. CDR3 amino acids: CASSVGGQGSQPQHF. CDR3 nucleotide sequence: TGTGCCAGCAGCGTAGGGGGACAGGGGAGTCAGCCCCAGCATTTT.

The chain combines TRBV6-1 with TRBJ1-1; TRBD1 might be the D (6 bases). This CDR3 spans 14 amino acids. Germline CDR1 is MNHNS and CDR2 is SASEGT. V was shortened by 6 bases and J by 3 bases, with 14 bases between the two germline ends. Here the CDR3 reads CASSSRGAYTEAFF. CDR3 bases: TGTGCCAGCAGCAGCCGGGGGGCGTACACTGAAGCTTTCTTT.

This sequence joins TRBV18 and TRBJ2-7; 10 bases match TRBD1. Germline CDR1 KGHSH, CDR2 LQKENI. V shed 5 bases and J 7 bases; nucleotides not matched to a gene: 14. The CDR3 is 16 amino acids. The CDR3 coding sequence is TGTGCCAGCTCAGCTTCTCCGGGACAGGGGATGGGAGAGCAGTACTTC. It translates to CASSASPGQGMGEQYF.

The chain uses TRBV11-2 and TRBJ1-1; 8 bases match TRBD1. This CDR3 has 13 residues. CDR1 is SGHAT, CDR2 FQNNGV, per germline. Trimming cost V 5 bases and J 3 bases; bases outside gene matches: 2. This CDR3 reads CASSPDRDTEAFF. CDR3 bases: TGTGCCAGCAGCCCGGACAGGGACACTGAAGCTTTCTTT.

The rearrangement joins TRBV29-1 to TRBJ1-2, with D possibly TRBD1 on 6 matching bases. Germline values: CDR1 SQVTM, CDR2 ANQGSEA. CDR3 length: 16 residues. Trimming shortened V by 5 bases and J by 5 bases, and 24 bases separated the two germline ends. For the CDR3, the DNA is TGCAGCGTTAGCGGCCGGCCTGGGGGCGGGGGTTATGGCTACACCTTC. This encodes CSVSGRPGGGGYGYTF.

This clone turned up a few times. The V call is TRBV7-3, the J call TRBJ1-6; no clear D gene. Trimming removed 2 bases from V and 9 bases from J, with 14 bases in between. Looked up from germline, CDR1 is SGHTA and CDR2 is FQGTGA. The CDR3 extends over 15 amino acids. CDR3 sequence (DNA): TGTGCCAGCAGCTTATCCGAGGCCGGCCTTTCACCCCTCCACTTT. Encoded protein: CASSLSEAGLSPLHF.

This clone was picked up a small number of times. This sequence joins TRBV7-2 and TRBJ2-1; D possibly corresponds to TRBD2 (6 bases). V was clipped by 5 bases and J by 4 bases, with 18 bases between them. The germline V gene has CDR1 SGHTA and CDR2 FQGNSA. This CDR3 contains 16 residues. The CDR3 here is CASSPQLADVYNEQFF. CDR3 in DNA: TGTGCCAGCAGCCCGCAACTAGCAGACGTATACAATGAGCAGTTCTTC.

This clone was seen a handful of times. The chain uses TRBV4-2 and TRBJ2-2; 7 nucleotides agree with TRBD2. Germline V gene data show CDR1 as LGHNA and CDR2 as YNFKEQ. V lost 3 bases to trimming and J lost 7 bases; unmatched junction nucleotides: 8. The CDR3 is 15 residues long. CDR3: CASSQGSSGDGELFF. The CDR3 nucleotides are TGTGCCAGCAGCCAGGGGTCTAGCGGCGACGGGGAGCTGTTTTTT.

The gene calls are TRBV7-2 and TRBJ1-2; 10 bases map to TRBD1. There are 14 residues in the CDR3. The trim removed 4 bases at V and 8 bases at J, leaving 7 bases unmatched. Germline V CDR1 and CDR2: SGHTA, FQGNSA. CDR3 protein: CASSSAGTGVGYTF. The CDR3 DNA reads TGTGCCAGCAGCTCGGCCGGGACAGGGGTCGGCTACACCTTC.

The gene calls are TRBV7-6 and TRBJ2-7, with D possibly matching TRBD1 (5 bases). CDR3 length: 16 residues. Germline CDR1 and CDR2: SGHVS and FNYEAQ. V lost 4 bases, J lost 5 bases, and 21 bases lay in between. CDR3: CASSSLVAVAGNEQYF. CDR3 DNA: TGTGCCAGCAGCTCGTTGGTGGCGGTCGCAGGGAACGAGCAGTACTTC.

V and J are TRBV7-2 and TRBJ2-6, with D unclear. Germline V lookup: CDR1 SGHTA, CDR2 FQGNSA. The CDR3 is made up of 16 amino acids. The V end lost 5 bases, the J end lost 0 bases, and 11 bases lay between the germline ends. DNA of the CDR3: TGTGCCAGCAGCCCGTCCCTAAGCTCTGGGGCCAACGTCCTGACTTTC. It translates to CASSPSLSSGANVLTF.

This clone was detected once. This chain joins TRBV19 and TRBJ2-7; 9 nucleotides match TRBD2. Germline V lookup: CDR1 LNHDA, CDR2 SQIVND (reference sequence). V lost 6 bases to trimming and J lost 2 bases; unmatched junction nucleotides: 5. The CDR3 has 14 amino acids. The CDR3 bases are TGTGCCAGTAGCATTCAGCGGGGGGCCTACGAGCAGTACTTC. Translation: CASSIQRGAYEQYF.

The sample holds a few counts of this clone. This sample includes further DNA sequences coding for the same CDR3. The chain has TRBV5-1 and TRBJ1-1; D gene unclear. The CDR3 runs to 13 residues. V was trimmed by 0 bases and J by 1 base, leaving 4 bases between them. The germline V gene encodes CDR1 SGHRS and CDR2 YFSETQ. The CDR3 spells CASSLVANTEAFF. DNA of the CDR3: TGCGCCAGCAGCTTGGTGGCGAACACTGAAGCTTTCTTT. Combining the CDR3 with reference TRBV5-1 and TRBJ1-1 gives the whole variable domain KAGVTQTPRYLIKTRGQQVTLSCSPISGHRSVSWYQQTPGQGLQFLFEYFSETQRNKGNFPGRFSGRQFSNSRSEMNVSTLELGDSALYLCASSLVANTEAFFGQGTRLTVV.

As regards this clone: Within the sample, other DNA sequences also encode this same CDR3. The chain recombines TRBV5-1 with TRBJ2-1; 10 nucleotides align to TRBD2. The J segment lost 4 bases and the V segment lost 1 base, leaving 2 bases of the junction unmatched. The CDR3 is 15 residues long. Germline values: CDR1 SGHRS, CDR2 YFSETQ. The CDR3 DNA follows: TGCGCCAGCAGCTTGACTAGCGGGGTTTACAATGAGCAGTTCTTC. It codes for CASSLTSGVYNEQFF. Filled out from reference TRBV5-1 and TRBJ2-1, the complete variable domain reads KAGVTQTPRYLIKTRGQQVTLSCSPISGHRSVSWYQQTPGQGLQFLFEYFSETQRNKGNFPGRFSGRQFSNSRSEMNVSTLELGDSALYLCASSLTSGVYNEQFFGPGTRLTVL.

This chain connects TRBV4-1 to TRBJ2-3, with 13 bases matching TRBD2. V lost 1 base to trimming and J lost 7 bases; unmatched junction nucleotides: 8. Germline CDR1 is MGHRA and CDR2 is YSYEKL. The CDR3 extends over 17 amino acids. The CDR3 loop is CASSQGFGTSGKYTQYF. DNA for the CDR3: TGCGCCAGCAGCCAAGGTTTCGGGACTAGCGGGAAGTATACGCAGTATTTT.

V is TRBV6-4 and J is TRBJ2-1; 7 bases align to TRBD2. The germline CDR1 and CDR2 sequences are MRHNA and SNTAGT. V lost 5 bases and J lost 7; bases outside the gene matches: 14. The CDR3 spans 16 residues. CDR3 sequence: CASSTYGGSLRNEQFF. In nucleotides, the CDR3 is TGTGCCAGCAGTACGTACGGGGGGTCGTTAAGGAATGAGCAGTTCTTC.

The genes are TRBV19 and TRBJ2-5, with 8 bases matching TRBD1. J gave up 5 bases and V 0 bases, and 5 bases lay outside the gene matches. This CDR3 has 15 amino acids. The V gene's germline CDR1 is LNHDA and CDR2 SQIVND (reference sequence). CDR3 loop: CASSIDRQGRETQYF. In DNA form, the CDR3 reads TGTGCCAGTAGTATAGATAGACAGGGGCGGGAGACCCAGTACTTC.

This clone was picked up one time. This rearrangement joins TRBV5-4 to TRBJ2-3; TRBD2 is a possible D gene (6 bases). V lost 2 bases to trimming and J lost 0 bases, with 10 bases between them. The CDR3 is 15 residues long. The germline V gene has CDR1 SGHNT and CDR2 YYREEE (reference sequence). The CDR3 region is CASSFPGESTDTQYF. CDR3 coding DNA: TGTGCCAGCAGCTTTCCGGGGGAAAGCACAGATACGCAGTATTTT.